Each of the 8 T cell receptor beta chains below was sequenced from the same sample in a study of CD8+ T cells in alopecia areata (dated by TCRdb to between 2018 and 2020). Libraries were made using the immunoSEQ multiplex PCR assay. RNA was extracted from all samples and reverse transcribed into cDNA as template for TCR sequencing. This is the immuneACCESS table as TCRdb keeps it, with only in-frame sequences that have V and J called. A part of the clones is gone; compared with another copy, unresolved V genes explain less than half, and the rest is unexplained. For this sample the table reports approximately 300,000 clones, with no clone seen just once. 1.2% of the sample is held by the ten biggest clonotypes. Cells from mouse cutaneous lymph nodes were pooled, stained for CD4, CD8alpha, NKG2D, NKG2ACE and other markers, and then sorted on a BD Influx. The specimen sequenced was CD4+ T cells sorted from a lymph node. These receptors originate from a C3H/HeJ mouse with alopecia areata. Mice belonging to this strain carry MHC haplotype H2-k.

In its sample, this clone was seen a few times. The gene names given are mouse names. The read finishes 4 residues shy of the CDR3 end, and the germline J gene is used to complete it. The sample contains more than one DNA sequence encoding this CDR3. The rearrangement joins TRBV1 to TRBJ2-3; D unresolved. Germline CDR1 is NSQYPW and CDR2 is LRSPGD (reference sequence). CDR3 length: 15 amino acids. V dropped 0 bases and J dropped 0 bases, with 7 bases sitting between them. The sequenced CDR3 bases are TGCACCTGCAGTGCAGACATATCTAGTGCAGAA. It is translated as CTCSADISSAE. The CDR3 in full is CTCSADISSAETLYF.

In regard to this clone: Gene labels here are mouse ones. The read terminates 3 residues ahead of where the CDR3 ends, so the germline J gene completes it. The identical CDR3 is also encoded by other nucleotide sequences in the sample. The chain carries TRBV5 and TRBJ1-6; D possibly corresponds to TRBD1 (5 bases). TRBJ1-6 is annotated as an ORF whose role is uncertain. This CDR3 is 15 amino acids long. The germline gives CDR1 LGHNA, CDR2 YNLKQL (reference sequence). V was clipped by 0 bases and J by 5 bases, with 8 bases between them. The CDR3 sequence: CASSQDPGNNSPLYF. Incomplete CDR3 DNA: TGTGCCAGCAGCCAAGACCCAGGGAATAATTCGCCC.

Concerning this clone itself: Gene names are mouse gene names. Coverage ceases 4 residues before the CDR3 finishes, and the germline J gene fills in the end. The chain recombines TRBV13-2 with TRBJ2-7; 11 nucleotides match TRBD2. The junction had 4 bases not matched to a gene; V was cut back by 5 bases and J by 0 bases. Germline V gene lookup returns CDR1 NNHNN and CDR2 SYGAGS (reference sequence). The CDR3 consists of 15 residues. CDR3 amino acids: CASGGTGGLSYEQYF. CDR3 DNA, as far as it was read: TGTGCCAGCGGGGGGACTGGGGGACTCTCCTAT.

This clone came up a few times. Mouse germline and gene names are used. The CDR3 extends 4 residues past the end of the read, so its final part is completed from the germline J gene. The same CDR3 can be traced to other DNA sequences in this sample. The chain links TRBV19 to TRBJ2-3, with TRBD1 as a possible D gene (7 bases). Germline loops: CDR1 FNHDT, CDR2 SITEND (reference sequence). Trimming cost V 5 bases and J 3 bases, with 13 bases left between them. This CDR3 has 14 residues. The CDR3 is CASSPRGRAETLYF. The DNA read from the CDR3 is TGTGCCAGCAGCCCTAGGGGGCGCGCAGAA.

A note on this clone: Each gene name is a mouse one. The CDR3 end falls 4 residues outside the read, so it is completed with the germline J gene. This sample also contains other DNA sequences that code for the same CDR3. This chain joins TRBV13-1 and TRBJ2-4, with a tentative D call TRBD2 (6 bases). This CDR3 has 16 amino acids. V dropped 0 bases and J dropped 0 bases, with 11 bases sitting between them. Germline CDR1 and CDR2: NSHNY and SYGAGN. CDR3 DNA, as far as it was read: TGTGCCAGCAGTGATGCGGGGGGTTCTAGTCAAAAC. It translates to CASSDAGGSSQN. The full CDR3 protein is CASSDAGGSSQNTLYF.

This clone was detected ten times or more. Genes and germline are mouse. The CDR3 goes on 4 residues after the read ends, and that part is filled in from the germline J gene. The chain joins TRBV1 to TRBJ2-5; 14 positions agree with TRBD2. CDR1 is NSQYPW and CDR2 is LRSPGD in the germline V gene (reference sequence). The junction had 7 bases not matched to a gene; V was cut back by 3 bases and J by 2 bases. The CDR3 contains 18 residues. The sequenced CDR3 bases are TGCACCTGCAGTGCCGGGACTGGGGGGGCGCGAGGCCAAGAC. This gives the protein CTCSAGTGGARGQD. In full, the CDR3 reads CTCSAGTGGARGQDTQYF.

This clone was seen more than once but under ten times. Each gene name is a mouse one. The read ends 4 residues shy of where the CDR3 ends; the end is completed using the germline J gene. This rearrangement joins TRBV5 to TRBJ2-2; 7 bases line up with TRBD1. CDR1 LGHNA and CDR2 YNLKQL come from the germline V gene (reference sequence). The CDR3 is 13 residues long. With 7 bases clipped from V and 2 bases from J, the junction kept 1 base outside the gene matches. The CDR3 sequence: CASKQGNTGQLYF. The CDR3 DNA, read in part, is TGTGCCAGCAAACAGGGGAACACCGGG.

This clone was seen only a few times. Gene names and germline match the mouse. The CDR3 sequence: CASSTLPGQSNTGQLYF. The sequenced part of the CDR3 DNA is TGTGCCAGCAGTACTCTCCCGGGACAGTCAAACACCGGG. The J gene is TRBJ2-2, the V gene TRBV19, with 7 bases matching TRBD1. From the germline J gene comes the end of the CDR3, since the read stops 4 residues before it. CDR3 size: 17 residues. Trimming took 3 bases from V and 0 from J; bases not matched to a gene: 8. Germline V lookup: CDR1 FNHDT, CDR2 SITEND (reference sequence).